Each of the 11 T cell receptor beta chains below was sequenced from the same sample in a study of cytotoxic CD8 clonotypes in ibrutinib-treated CLL. Only in-frame clones appear in the TCRdb table, and some are missing; sequencing was by immunoSEQ multiplex PCR. The table shows about 120,000 clones, with more than 55% occurring only once. The sequences come from PBMCs, collected after 24 months of ibrutinib treatment. These receptor sequences come from a human donor with chronic lymphocytic leukemia.

The rearrangement links TRBV6-4 to TRBJ1-6, with 9 bases matching TRBD1. This CDR3 region has 13 residues. The ends lost 9 bases at V and 10 bases at J; junction bases unmatched: 7. Germline V gene data show CDR1 as MRHNA and CDR2 as SNTAGT. The CDR3 nucleotides are TGTGCCAGTCGGACAGGGGCTGGGTCACCCCTCCACTTT. Encoded protein: CASRTGAGSPLHF.

This clone was observed a few times. The rearrangement links TRBV27 to TRBJ1-1; D uncertain. This CDR3 comprises 14 residues. In germline, CDR1 is MNHEY, CDR2 SMNVEV (reference sequence). V was trimmed by 6 bases and J by 1 base, leaving 12 bases between them. CDR3 in amino acids: CASSVASSNTEAFF. CDR3 DNA sequence: TGTGCCAGCAGCGTCGCTTCCTCGAACACTGAAGCTTTCTTT.

This chain joins TRBV5-1 and TRBJ1-2, with a tentative D call TRBD1 (5 bases). Trimming pared 0 bases from V and 2 bases from J, leaving 11 bases between. This CDR3 has 15 residues. The germline V gene has CDR1 SGHRS and CDR2 YFSETQ. In DNA form, the CDR3 reads TGCGCCAGCAGCTTGGGCGGGGGGAACAACTATGGCTACACCTTC. Translating it yields CASSLGGGNNYGYTF. Full variable domain (outside the CDR3, taken from reference TRBV5-1 and TRBJ1-2): KAGVTQTPRYLIKTRGQQVTLSCSPISGHRSVSWYQQTPGQGLQFLFEYFSETQRNKGNFPGRFSGRQFSNSRSEMNVSTLELGDSALYLCASSLGGGNNYGYTFGSGTRLTVV.

The chain links TRBV12-5 to TRBJ1-3, with D possibly matching TRBD1 (6 bases). There are 13 residues in the CDR3. Germline values: CDR1 LGHNT, CDR2 FRNRAP. The germline V and J ends were trimmed by 7 bases and 4 bases, with 11 bases remaining between them. The CDR3 nucleotides read TGTGCTAGTGCCACAGGGCTCGGAAACACCATATATTTT. Protein sequence: CASATGLGNTIYF. The whole variable domain, filled in from reference TRBV12-5 and TRBJ1-3, reads DARVTQTPRHKVTEMGQEVTMRCQPILGHNTVFWYRQTMMQGLELLAYFRNRAPLDDSGMPKDRFSAEMPDATLATLKIQPSEPRDSAVYFCASATGLGNTIYFGEGSWLTVV.

J is TRBJ1-1 and V is TRBV25-1; D is unresolved. Germline V CDR1 and CDR2: MGHDK, SYGVNS. CDR3 length: 13 amino acids. The ends were cut back, 3 bases at V and 5 bases at J, with 10 bases in the middle. This chain's CDR3 is CASSDFGWTEAFF. The DNA for the CDR3 is TGTGCCAGCAGTGATTTCGGTTGGACTGAAGCTTTCTTT.

The rearrangement links TRBV27 to TRBJ2-7; TRBD1 matches at 9 bases. J lost 1 base, V lost 5 bases, and 6 bases had no gene match. The CDR3 contains 15 residues. Germline assignment: CDR1 MNHEY and CDR2 SMNVEV (reference sequence). The chain's CDR3 is CASSATGTGSYEQYF. The CDR3 nucleotides read TGTGCCAGCAGTGCCACCGGGACAGGGTCCTACGAGCAGTACTTC.

The chain has TRBV14 and TRBJ2-7; D is possibly TRBD2 (6 bases). The CDR3 covers 12 residues. Per germline, CDR1 SGHDN and CDR2 FVKESK. Trimming shortened V by 5 bases and J by 2 bases, and 7 bases separated the two germline ends. CDR3: CASSVAAYEQYF. The CDR3 DNA is TGTGCCAGCAGCGTAGCGGCCTACGAGCAGTACTTC.

V usage is TRBV5-1 and J usage is TRBJ2-2; TRBD2 might be the D (6 bases). Trimming removed 5 bases from V and 2 bases from J, with 13 bases in between. CDR1 SGHRS and CDR2 YFSETQ come from the germline V gene. CDR3 length equals 15 residues. The CDR3 bases are TGCGCCAGCAGTCTACCCACTAGCAACACCGGGGAGCTGTTTTTT. Amino acids: CASSLPTSNTGELFF.

This chain uses TRBV6-1 with TRBJ1-5; possible D gene TRBD1, 5 bases. The germline CDR1 and CDR2 sequences are MNHNS and SASEGT. This CDR3 is built from 17 residues. The V end lost 2 bases, the J end lost 6 bases, and 20 bases lay between the germline ends. The CDR3 loop is CASSERAGRGLGQPQHF. CDR3 in DNA: TGTGCCAGCAGTGAACGAGCGGGTAGGGGATTAGGTCAGCCCCAGCATTTT.

Many counts were recorded for this clone. The CDR3 nucleotides read TGCAGCGCCAAGGGAGGGGACACTGAAGCTTTCTTT. Protein product: CSAKGGDTEAFF. V and J are TRBV29-1 and TRBJ1-1; a possible D gene is TRBD1 (5 bases). Germline CDR1 reads SQVTM; CDR2 reads ANQGSEA. The germline V and J ends were trimmed by 7 bases and 3 bases, with 12 bases remaining between them. The CDR3 extends over 12 amino acids.

This clone was counted a single time. The junction shows a germline mismatch at one end, possibly a read error. The genes are TRBV7-8 and TRBJ2-2; perhaps D is TRBD1 or TRBD2 (6 bases each). The germline V gene encodes CDR1 SGHVS and CDR2 FQNEAQ. This CDR3 is 17 amino acids long. As DNA, the CDR3 is TGTGCCAGCAGCTTAGCGGGGGGCAGAGGGAACCCCGGGGAGCTGTTTTTT. It specifies CASSLAGGRGNPGELFF.